The clone carrying this T cell receptor beta chain was seen a handful of times. What it binds is unknown. One entry per CDR3 protein, called by TCRdb with MiXCR from the RT-PCR reads. The table has around 760,000 distinct CDR3 sequences, 11% to 15% seen once. The data belong to a study of response to subunit inactivated influenza vaccine. Study-level results: Authors proposed each seasonal influenza vaccination draws in few new T cells.

The CDR3 extends over 12 amino acids. V dropped 2 bases and J dropped 6 bases, with 5 bases sitting between them. Germline V gene data show CDR1 as SGHTS and CDR2 as YDEGEE. The chain recombines TRBV5-8 with TRBJ2-2; D is unresolved. The source is a man in his fifties who received an inactivated influenza vaccine. Sample: PBMCs from blood, taken 14 to 15 days before vaccination. For the CDR3, the DNA is TGTGCCAGCAGCTTTTATGCCGGGGAGCTGTTTTTT. Translating it yields CASSFYAGELFF.